The rows below give T cell receptor beta chains drawn from one sample of a study of cytomegalovirus exposure and HLA in healthy donors. Sequencing used immunoSEQ multiplex PCR; TCRdb keeps in-frame clones, though not all of them. The sample carries some 140,000 clones, around 70% recorded once. Material for sequencing was PBMCs. The receptors were gathered from a man aged 30 to 39 in good health and CMV-seronegative. Each CDR3 is given with its conserved first and last residue. The D gene is left open where the match is weak. The size field is filled for only some rows; it gives once, few, many or a size class.

>NA|TRBJ2-2|NA|TRBV29-1
TGCAGCGTCCCTAAAGCAGGGGATGCCGGGGAGCTGTTTTTT
CSVPKAGDAGELFF
>NA|TRBJ1-2|NA|TRBV28
TGTGCCAGCAGACAGGGACACTATGGCTACACCTTC
CASRQGHYGYTF
>NA|TRBJ2-3|TRBD2|TRBV5-1
TGCGCCAGCAGCTTGACAGCGGGGGGCCAGAGCACAGATACGCAGTATTTT
CASSLTAGGQSTDTQYF
>NA|TRBJ1-2|TRBD1|TRBV2
TGTGCCAGCAGTGGAAACGACAGGGGTAGGGTCCATGGCTACACCTTC
CASSGNDRGRVHGYTF
>NA|TRBJ2-3|NA|TRBV25-1
TGTGCCAGCAGTGAGGGTAGTAGACGCGAGGCACACACAGATACGCAGTATTTT
CASSEGSRREAHTDTQYF
>NA|TRBJ2-1|TRBD2|TRBV6-1
TGTGCCAGCAGGGGGGATTGGCGGGGGGGCTGGCAGTTCTTC
CASRGDWRGGWQFF
>NA|TRBJ1-5|TRBD1|TRBV6-4
TGTGCCAGCAGTAGGGACAGGGATCAGCCCCAGAATTTT
CASSRDRDQPQNF
>NA|TRBJ2-3|TRBD2|TRBV5-1
TGCGCCAGCAGCCCCGCGGGGGGCGCGGATACGCAGTATTTT
CASSPAGGADTQYF
>NA|TRBJ2-5|TRBD1|TRBV7-6
TGTGCCAGCAGCTTACGGACAGGGGTAGAGACCCAGTACTTC
CASSLRTGVETQYF
>once|TRBJ1-2|TRBD1|TRBV5-6
TGTGCCAGCAGCCAGCAAGGGACAGGGTGGGGCTGCACCTTC
CASSQQGTGWGCTF
>NA|TRBJ2-7|NA|TRBV29-1
TGCAGCGCCCGGACTGGAGGCGAGCAGTACTTC
CSARTGGEQYF
>NA|TRBJ1-2|NA|TRBV6-6
TGTGCCAGCGGTCCACAGGGTACAGCAAACTATGGCTACACCTTC
CASGPQGTANYGYTF
>once|TRBJ2-7|TRBD1|TRBV4-1
TGCGCCAGCAGTCCCGGGACAGGGTCCTACGAGCAGTACTTC
CASSPGTGSYEQYF
>few|TRBJ2-7|TRBD2|TRBV10-3
TGTGCCATCAGTAGCGGGGGTTCCTACGAGCAGTACTTC
CAISSGGSYEQYF
>NA|TRBJ1-2|TRBD1|TRBV5-4
TGTGCCAGCAGCGACGTGGACAGGAGGGGGTATGGCTACACCTTC
CASSDVDRRGYGYTF
>NA|TRBJ2-5|NA|TRBV19
TGTGCCAGTAGTATAGTAATGGGGGGAGTTGAGACCCAGTACTTC
CASSIVMGGVETQYF
>NA|TRBJ2-2|TRBD2|TRBV28
TGTGCCAGCAGTTTGAGGCGGGGGTATGTCGGGGAGCTGTTTTTT
CASSLRRGYVGELFF
>NA|TRBJ2-7|TRBD1|TRBV27
TGTGCCAGCAGCAACAGGGGGGACGAGCAGTACTTC
CASSNRGDEQYF
>NA|TRBJ1-2|TRBD1|TRBV5-1
TGCGCCAGCAGCTGGACAGGGGGCGATGGCTACACCTTC
CASSWTGGDGYTF
>NA|TRBJ1-1|NA|TRBV27
TGTGCCAGCTCTCTCACGCTAAACACTGAAGCTTTCTTT
CASSLTLNTEAFF
>NA|TRBJ2-7|TRBD2|TRBV30
TGTGCCTGGAGTGTACTAGCGGTTTCCTACGAGCAGTACTTC
CAWSVLAVSYEQYF
>NA|TRBJ1-1|NA|TRBV5-4
TGTGCCAGCAAATTTCAGGGTGGCACTGAAGCTTTCTTT
CASKFQGGTEAFF
>NA|TRBJ1-1|NA|TRBV10-2
TGCGCCAGCAGCAGGGGTCAGGGCACTGAAGCTTTCTTT
CASSRGQGTEAFF
>NA|TRBJ2-5|TRBD1|TRBV5-1
TGCGCCACTGGACAGGGGGCAGGGGAGACCCAGTACTTC
CATGQGAGETQYF
>NA|TRBJ2-7|NA|TRBV19
TGTGCCAGTAGTACCAACCGGGAGAACTACGAGCAGTACTTC
CASSTNRENYEQYF
>NA|TRBJ2-7|TRBD2|TRBV6-1
TGTGCCAGCAGTGCTTCCCGGGGGGGGAGCTCCTACGAGCAGTACTTC
CASSASRGGSSYEQYF
>NA|TRBJ1-5|TRBD1|TRBV18
TGTGCCAGCTCACCCCGGGACAGGGTTAATGGTCAGCCCCAGCATTTT
CASSPRDRVNGQPQHF
>NA|TRBJ1-2|NA|TRBV10-3
TGTGCCATCAGTGCCACTTCTGGACAGTCTTGGGGTGGCTACACCTTC
CAISATSGQSWGGYTF
>NA|TRBJ2-5|TRBD2|TRBV7-2
TGTGCCAGCAGCTTAGCGCTTAAAGGCAGCGGGGGCCCTCAAGAGACCCAGTACTTC
CASSLALKGSGGPQETQYF
>NA|TRBJ2-2|NA|TRBV6-1
TGTTCCAGCAGTGGAGGTGTTTCGGAGCTGTTTTTT
CSSSGGVSELFF
>NA|TRBJ2-1|NA|TRBV5-1
TGCGCCAGCAGCCTGGGAGCCTACAATGAGCAGTTCTTC
CASSLGAYNEQFF
>NA|TRBJ2-7|TRBD1|TRBV7-6
TGTGCCAGCAGCCCGGGACAGGGGCTTTCCTACGAGCAGTACTTC
CASSPGQGLSYEQYF
>NA|TRBJ1-4|TRBD1|TRBV19
TGTGCCAGTGAAGACAGGGGTTCAACTAATGAAAAACTGTTTTTT
CASEDRGSTNEKLFF
>few|TRBJ2-7|NA|TRBV7-6
TGTGCCAGCAGCTTAGAGGCAGGCAGTGAGCAGTACTTC
CASSLEAGSEQYF
>NA|TRBJ1-1|NA|TRBV28
TGTGCCGTAACAGGAAACACTGAAGCTTTCTTT
CAVTGNTEAFF
>NA|TRBJ2-7|NA|TRBV7-2
TGTGCCAGCAGCTCTCCGGGACACTCCTACGAGCAGTACTTC
CASSSPGHSYEQYF